This TCR beta chain stems from a study of blood T cell repertoires in COVID-19. Germline V gives CDR1 ENHRY, CDR2 SYGVKD. V was clipped by 8 bases and J by 4 bases, with 14 bases between them. The CDR3 is made up of 13 amino acids. Data came from immunoSEQ multiplex PCR; TCRdb stores just in-frame clones and leaves some out. The sample has about 130,000 clones, roughly four fifths seen once. The sequencing input was PBMCs or T cells enriched from blood (not recorded which). The sequence was obtained from a man aged 50-60 years who had recovered from COVID-19. The chain uses TRBV10-3 and TRBJ1-1; D remains ambiguous. The CDR3 bases are TGTGCCATCGGATCTACGGGTGGCACTGAAGCTTTCTTT. This translates into CAIGSTGGTEAFF.